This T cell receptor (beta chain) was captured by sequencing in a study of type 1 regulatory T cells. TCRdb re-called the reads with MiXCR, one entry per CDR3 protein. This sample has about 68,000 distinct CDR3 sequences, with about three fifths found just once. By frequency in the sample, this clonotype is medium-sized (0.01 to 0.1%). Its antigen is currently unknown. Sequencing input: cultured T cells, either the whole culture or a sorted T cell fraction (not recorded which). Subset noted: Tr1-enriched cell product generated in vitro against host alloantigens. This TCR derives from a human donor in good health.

CDR3 protein: CASSLAGAPTDTQYF. The CDR3 DNA follows: TGTGCCAGCAGCTTAGCGGGGGCCCCCACAGATACGCAGTATTTT. The V gene is TRBV7-2, the J gene TRBJ2-3; possibly TRBD1 for D (6 bases). Looked up from germline, CDR1 is SGHTA and CDR2 is FQGNSA. V lost 0 bases to trimming and J lost 2 bases, with 9 bases between them. The CDR3 consists of 15 residues. Based on the CDR3 plus reference TRBV7-2 and TRBJ2-3, the full variable domain is GAGVSQSPSNKVTEKGKDVELRCDPISGHTALYWYRQSLGQGLEFLIYFQGNSAPDKSGLPSDRFSAERTGGSVSTLTIQRTQQEDSAVYLCASSLAGAPTDTQYFGPGTRLTVL.